Shown below are 18 T cell receptor beta chains from a single sample sequenced in a study of regulatory T cells in long-lasting Graves disease. The TCR beta library used iRepertoire HTBI primers with Arm-PCR amplification of CDR3. MiXCR, applied by TCRdb to the multiplex PCR reads, yields one record per CDR3 protein. Here the sample spans about 460,000 distinct CDR3 sequences, 14% being singletons. Time point defined: newly diagnosed GD, antithyroid drugs for less than 3 months. There was RNA extracted from PBMCs, and the TCR library was made from it. These data were also reused for a study on T cells in Graves' hyperthyroidism and ophthalmopathy.

The sample in question was peripheral blood mononuclear cells (PBMCs), obtained at new diagnosis, from a patient treated with antithyroid drugs. These receptors originate from a woman in her 50s with Graves disease.

The rearrangement uses TRBV28 and TRBJ2-1, with 8 bases that match TRBD2. J lost 3 bases, V lost 4 bases, and 5 bases had no gene match. Germline CDR1 reads MDHEN; CDR2 reads SYDVKM. CDR3 length: 15 residues. The CDR3 loop is CASSSELADYNEQFF. The DNA for the CDR3 is TGTGCCAGCAGTTCGGAACTAGCGGACTACAATGAGCAGTTCTTC.

This clonotype appeared many times. The chain joins TRBV11-2 to TRBJ1-2; 12 positions match TRBD1. V gave up 4 bases and J gave up 7 bases; unmatched junction bases: 7. The germline V gene encodes CDR1 SGHAT and CDR2 FQNNGV. The CDR3 extends over 15 amino acids. CDR3 sequence reads: CASSSPGQGAIGYTF. CDR3 DNA: TGTGCCAGCAGCTCCCCGGGACAGGGGGCAATTGGCTACACCTTC.

V and J are TRBV4-1 and TRBJ1-5; D possibly corresponds to TRBD1 (6 bases). From germline, CDR1 is MGHRA and CDR2 YSYEKL. CDR3 length: 18 amino acids. V was cut by 0 bases and J by 6 bases, with 21 bases left in between. This chain's CDR3 is CASSQDLIPGRGGQPQHF. Here the CDR3 DNA reads TGCGCCAGCAGCCAAGATCTGATTCCGGGCAGGGGAGGTCAGCCCCAGCATTTT.

This clonotype was observed at least ten times. This chain links TRBV30 with TRBJ2-7; a weak D match, TRBD1 (6 bases). CDR3 length: 13 residues. Germline lookup yields CDR1 GTSNPN and CDR2 SVGIG (reference sequence). V lost 3 bases and J lost 6, with 15 bases in between. The CDR3 DNA sequence: TGTGCCTGGAGGGTCACAGGGTCGGGCGAGCAGTACTTC. It yields the protein CAWRVTGSGEQYF.

This chain uses TRBV27 with TRBJ2-7, with 13 nucleotides matching TRBD2. The V gene end was trimmed by 8 bases and the J gene end by 6 bases; junction bases not matched to a gene: 10. The CDR3 has 15 amino acids. Germline assignment: CDR1 MNHEY and CDR2 SMNVEV (reference sequence). CDR3 sequence reads: CASGPGLAGVSEQYF. The CDR3, as DNA: TGTGCCAGCGGGCCCGGACTAGCGGGAGTCTCCGAGCAGTACTTC.

This chain connects TRBV3-1 to TRBJ2-1; no definite D call. The V gene lost 2 bases and the J gene lost 9 bases, with 14 bases spanning the gap. Germline-derived CDR1 and CDR2 are LGHDT and YNNKEL (reference sequence). This CDR3 has 14 residues. The DNA for the CDR3 is TGTGCCAGCAGCCAAACAGAGGCAATAGGTGAGCAGTTCTTC. This translates into CASSQTEAIGEQFF.

Here the CDR3 reads CASSQRGGTGPLGSYEQYF. CDR3 nucleotide sequence: TGCGCCAGCAGCCAAAGAGGGGGGACAGGCCCCTTGGGGTCCTACGAGCAGTACTTC. This chain joins TRBV4-1 and TRBJ2-7, with 8 bases matching TRBD1. The V gene end was trimmed by 2 bases and the J gene end by 1 base; junction bases not matched to a gene: 16. The length of the CDR3 is 19 residues. Germline V gives CDR1 MGHRA, CDR2 YSYEKL.

The chain uses TRBV9 and TRBJ2-1, with D possibly TRBD2 on 5 matching bases. Trimming removed 0 bases from V and 7 bases from J, with 8 bases in between. The CDR3 has 13 residues. Germline CDR1 and CDR2: SGDLS and YYNGEE. The CDR3 reads CASSVGTRNEQFF. The CDR3 coding sequence is TGTGCCAGCAGCGTAGGAACTAGGAATGAGCAGTTCTTC. Looking up the rest from reference TRBV9 and TRBJ2-1 gives the full variable domain: DSGVTQTPKHLITATGQRVTLRCSPRSGDLSVYWYQQSLDQGLQFLIQYYNGEERAKGNILERFSAQQFPDLHSELNLSSLELGDSALYFCASSVGTRNEQFFGPGTRLTVL.

This clonotype was detected ten times or more. The rearrangement links TRBV30 to TRBJ2-1, with D unclear. CDR1 and CDR2 from the germline V gene are GTSNPN and SVGIG (reference sequence). The germline V and J ends were trimmed by 2 bases and 5 bases, with 13 bases remaining between them. The CDR3 covers 14 residues. The CDR3 nucleotides read TGTGCCTGGAGTAGGCCAACCGTTAACAATGAGCAGTTCTTC. This sequence encodes CAWSRPTVNNEQFF.

This clonotype was observed at least ten times. The rearrangement uses TRBV5-1 and TRBJ2-2, with TRBD1 identical over 7 bases. J gave up 9 bases and V 3 bases, and 5 bases lay outside the gene matches. Per the germline V gene, CDR1 is SGHRS and CDR2 is YFSETQ. The CDR3 covers 13 residues. The CDR3 loop reads CASSSTGDRELFF. The CDR3 coding sequence is TGCGCCAGCAGCTCCACAGGGGACCGGGAGCTGTTTTTT.

The chain employs TRBV19 and TRBJ2-7; 8 positions agree with TRBD1. With 5 bases clipped from V and 3 bases from J, the junction kept 12 bases outside the gene matches. The CDR3 totals 16 residues. CDR1 is LNHDA and CDR2 is SQIVND in the germline V gene (reference sequence). The CDR3 is CASSPDRGHKDYEQYF. In DNA form, the CDR3 reads TGTGCCAGTAGTCCAGACAGGGGCCACAAGGACTACGAGCAGTACTTC.

This clonotype was seen a handful of times. The chain links TRBV2 to TRBJ2-7; D gene unclear. The germline V and J ends were trimmed by 6 bases and 0 bases, with 9 bases remaining between them. CDR3 length equals 13 residues. The germline gives CDR1 SNHLY, CDR2 FYNNEI. This CDR3 reads CASRTRGSYEQYF. CDR3 coding DNA: TGTGCCAGCAGGACCCGAGGCTCCTACGAGCAGTACTTC.

The sample holds a few counts of this clonotype. The chain employs TRBV18 and TRBJ2-2; 11 nucleotides line up with TRBD2. The V gene's germline CDR1 is KGHSH and CDR2 LQKENI. The CDR3 contains 18 residues. J gave up 3 bases and V 4 bases, and 10 bases lay outside the gene matches. The CDR3 DNA sequence: TGTGCCAGCTCACTTGGGACTAGCGGAAACCATCACACCGGGGAGCTGTTTTTT. Its translation is CASSLGTSGNHHTGELFF.

The chain recombines TRBV12-3 or TRBV12-4 with TRBJ1-6, with 10 bases lining up with TRBD1. The V segment lost 5 bases and the J segment 2 bases; nucleotides outside the gene matches: 6. The CDR3 totals 17 residues. The CDR3 loop is CASSPETGGAYNSPLHF. The CDR3 nucleotides are TGTGCCAGCAGTCCGGAGACAGGGGGCGCCTATAATTCACCCCTCCACTTT.

This sequence joins TRBV30 and TRBJ1-4, with D uncertain. V lost 0 bases and J 6 bases, leaving 11 bases between the germline ends. The length of the CDR3 is 14 residues. The germline CDR1 and CDR2 sequences are GTSNPN and SVGIG (reference sequence). The CDR3 DNA follows: TGTGCCTGGAGTGTCTGGCCAGCGGATGAAAAACTGTTTTTT. This translates into CAWSVWPADEKLFF.

This clonotype was recorded many times. The chain has TRBV5-1 and TRBJ2-2; D ambiguous. The CDR3 length is 13 residues. V lost 6 bases and J 0 bases, leaving 6 bases between the germline ends. CDR1 is SGHRS, CDR2 YFSETQ, per germline. CDR3 region: CASKRSNTGELFF. CDR3 bases: TGCGCCAGCAAGCGTTCGAACACCGGGGAGCTGTTTTTT.

As regards this clonotype: The junction departs from the called germline gene at one end, perhaps through a read error. This sequence joins TRBV7-7 and TRBJ1-5; D is possibly TRBD1 (6 bases). CDR3 length: 15 residues. From germline, CDR1 is SSHAT and CDR2 FNYEAQ (reference sequence). CDR3 coding DNA: TGTGCTAGCAGCTTAGTAGGGGGACCTTATCAGCCCCAGCATTTT. Its protein product is CASSLVGGPYQPQHF.

This clonotype has ten or more counts. V gene TRBV6-1 combines with J gene TRBJ2-1; TRBD2 agrees at 10 bases. J gave up 3 bases and V 0 bases, and 8 bases lay outside the gene matches. The CDR3 spans 18 residues. Germline CDR1 and CDR2: MNHNS and SASEGT. DNA of the CDR3: TGTGCCAGCAGTGAAGCGGGCCCCGGGACTAGCGACTACAATGAGCAGTTCTTC. Protein: CASSEAGPGTSDYNEQFF.